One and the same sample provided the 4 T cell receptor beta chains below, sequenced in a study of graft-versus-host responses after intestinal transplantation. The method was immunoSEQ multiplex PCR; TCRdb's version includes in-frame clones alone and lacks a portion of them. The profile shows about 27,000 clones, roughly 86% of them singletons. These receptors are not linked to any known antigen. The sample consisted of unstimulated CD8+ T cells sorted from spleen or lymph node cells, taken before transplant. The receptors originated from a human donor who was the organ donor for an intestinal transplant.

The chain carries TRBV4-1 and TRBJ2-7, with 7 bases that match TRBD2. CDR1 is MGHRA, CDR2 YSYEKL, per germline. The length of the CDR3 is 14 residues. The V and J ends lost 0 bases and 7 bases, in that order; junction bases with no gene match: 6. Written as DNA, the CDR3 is TGCGCCAGCAGCCAAGATAGACTAGCAGGAGAGCAGTACTTC. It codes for CASSQDRLAGEQYF.

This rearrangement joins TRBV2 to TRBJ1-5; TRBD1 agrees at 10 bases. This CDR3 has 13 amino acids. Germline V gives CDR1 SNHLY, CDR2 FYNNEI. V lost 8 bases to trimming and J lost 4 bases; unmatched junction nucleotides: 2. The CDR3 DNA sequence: TGTGCCAGCGGACAGGGGGTAAATCAGCCCCAGCATTTT. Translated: CASGQGVNQPQHF.

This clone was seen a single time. This CDR3 reads CAWGQGVNSNQPQHF. The CDR3, as DNA: TGTGCCTGGGGACAGGGGGTTAATAGCAATCAGCCCCAGCATTTT. The chain uses TRBV30 and TRBJ1-5, with TRBD1 matching over 10 bases. Unmatched junction bases numbered 4, after V lost 5 bases and J lost 0 bases. Germline CDR1 and CDR2: GTSNPN and SVGIG (reference sequence). The CDR3 loop spans 15 amino acids.

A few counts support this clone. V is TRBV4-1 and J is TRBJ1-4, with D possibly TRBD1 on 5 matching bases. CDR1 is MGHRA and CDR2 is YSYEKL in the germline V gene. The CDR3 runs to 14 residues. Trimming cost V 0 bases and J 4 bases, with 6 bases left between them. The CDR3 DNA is TGCGCCAGCAGCCAAGAGGGACTTAATGAAAAACTGTTTTTT. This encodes CASSQEGLNEKLFF.